There are many counts of the clone carrying this T cell receptor (beta chain). The CDR3 extends over 15 amino acids. Trimming took 5 bases from V and 3 from J; bases not matched to a gene: 9. The data stem from a study of tumor and adjacent non-tumor tissue in lung cancer. In the study overall: The cohort had about a dozen adenocarcinoma, a couple of squamous cell and 1 small cell patients.

RNA was extracted from bulk tissue without any cell sorting. TCRbeta libraries were built with three rounds of nested PCR, modified from ARM-PCR. TCRdb redid the calling of the multiplex PCR reads with MiXCR, one entry per CDR3 protein. Here the sample spans some 84,000 distinct CDR3 sequences, around two thirds being singletons. The chain couples TRBV12-3 or TRBV12-4 to TRBJ2-7; TRBD2 matches at 8 bases. This TCR was recovered from a man aged 70 or older with non-small cell lung cancer. Sequenced: lung tumor tissue. The DNA for the CDR3 is TGTGCCAGCAGTCCTCCGGGACTAGAGGACTACGAGCAGTACTTC. Translated, it gives CASSPPGLEDYEQYF.